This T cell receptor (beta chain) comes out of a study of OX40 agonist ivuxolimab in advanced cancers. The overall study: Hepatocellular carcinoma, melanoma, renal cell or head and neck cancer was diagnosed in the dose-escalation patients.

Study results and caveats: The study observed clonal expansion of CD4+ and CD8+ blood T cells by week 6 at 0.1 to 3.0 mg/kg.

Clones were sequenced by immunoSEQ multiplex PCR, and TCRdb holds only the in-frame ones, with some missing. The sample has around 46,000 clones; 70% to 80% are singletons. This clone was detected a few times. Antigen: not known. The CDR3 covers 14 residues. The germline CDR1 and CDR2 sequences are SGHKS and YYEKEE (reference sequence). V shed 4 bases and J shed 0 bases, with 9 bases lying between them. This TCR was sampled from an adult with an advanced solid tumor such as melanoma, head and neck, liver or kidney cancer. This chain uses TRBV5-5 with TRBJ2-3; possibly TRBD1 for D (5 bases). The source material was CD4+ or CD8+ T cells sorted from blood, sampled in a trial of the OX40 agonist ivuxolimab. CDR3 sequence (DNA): TGTGCCAGCAGCGGGGCAGGGAGCACAGATACGCAGTATTTT. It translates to CASSGAGSTDTQYF.